This record looks at one T cell receptor beta chain sequence and its context. It has no known antigen specificity. There are no base qualities to consult, and no much larger clone falls within one base. TCRbeta CDR3 regions were amplified from genomic DNA using the immunoSEQ Assay, a bias-controlled multiplex PCR. The study's processing was this. The number of nucleated cells in each sample was estimated from the amplification of reference gene primers within the assay. Sequence reads were collapsed and filtered to measure the absolute abundance of every unique TCRbeta CDR3 rearrangement. For each sample, productive Simpson clonality was calculated by taking the square root of Simpson's diversity index across productive rearrangements. This is the immuneACCESS table as TCRdb keeps it, with only in-frame sequences that have V and J called. A part of the clones is gone; compared with another copy, unresolved V genes explain less than half, and the rest is unexplained. V, J and clone size derive from that table, while D and trimming were established from the DNA sequence. The sample contains about 190,000 clones, over 75% of them found a single time. The ten largest clones take up 26% of the sample.

Whole blood was collected in K2EDTA tubes by collaborating institutions according to the institutions' own protocols. For TCRbeta analysis, collaborators shipped samples in one of three forms: frozen whole blood, isolated PBMCs, or DNA extracted from either of those sample types. This sample was taken from a study of blood T cell repertoires in COVID-19 (TCRdb year 2020). At the level of the whole study: Samples from collaborators originated in the United States, Italy and Spain and spanned both the acute and convalescent phases of COVID-19. The repertoires were released in a freely available public database meant as a resource for research on the immune response to SARS-CoV-2. Where HLA class I and class II types were available, the types were taken from metadata supplied by the sample provider, not from assay-based typing. The sample metadata nearly always contained a de-identified subject ID, COVID-19 status, age in years and sex. The prospective study material was composed of cDNA or gDNA derived from T cells, B-cell-depleted T cells, or PBMCs. Subjects who had been exposed to COVID-19, were actively infected with it, or had recovered from it provided the deeply sampled blood TCRbeta repertoires that made up the dataset. Samples were obtained from the ongoing ImmuneRACE study (first 160 participants) and from some 1,200 subjects provided by 6 global collaborators.

The paper's findings and limits, for the study overall: Clinical and demographic metadata were provided uncurated, with the amount varying by source and participant.

The CDR3 starts with the cysteine, ends with the phenylalanine, and has 13 residues. The retained sequence is limited to the CDR3, 39 bases, with the frame set at the first base. V loses 2 bases at its end and J loses 6 bases; junction bases beyond the gene matches: 4. As encoded in the germline V gene (reference sequence), CDR1 is LGHDT while CDR2 is YNNKEL. The sequence joins TRBV3-1 (or the pseudogene TRBV3-2) to TRBJ2-7; 7 bases in the middle match TRBD2. Sequencing was done on a sample of peripheral blood. This TCR derives from a woman between 65 and 79 years old with acute or convalescent COVID-19. CDR3 loop: CASSQRRTSEQYF. At the DNA level, the sequence is TGTGCCAGCAGCCAACGGCGGACTAGCGAGCAGTACTTC.